These 17 T cell receptor beta chains were sequenced from one sample in a study of early T cells in non-severe SARS-CoV-2 infection. TCRdb re-called the 5' RACE reads with MiXCR, one entry per CDR3 protein. The data show tens of thousands of distinct CDR3 sequences, around 6% seen once. The sequencing sample was made of whole blood. The receptors derive from an adult who was a healthcare worker with PCR-confirmed SARS-CoV-2 infection or an uninfected control (not recorded which).

Ten or more counts support this clonotype. The chain links TRBV21-1 to TRBJ1-5; the table's D call, TRBD1, was not checked against the DNA. TRBV21-1 is recorded as a pseudogene. This CDR3 has 18 amino acids. Here the CDR3 reads CASSKAQSTGGGDQPQHF. The CDR3 nucleotides are TGTGCCAGCAGCAAAGCTCAGAGTACAGGGGGCGGAGATCAGCCCCAGCATTTT.

The rearrangement links TRBV13 to TRBJ2-7; TRBD1 matches at 7 bases. V dropped 4 bases and J dropped 3; count of bases not matched to a gene: 12. CDR1 is PRHDT and CDR2 is FYEKMQ in the germline V gene (reference sequence). The CDR3 sequence is 16 residues long. The CDR3 is CASSSGRDRDSYEQYF. CDR3 DNA: TGTGCCAGCAGCTCGGGCCGGGACCGGGACAGCTACGAGCAGTACTTC.

This clonotype has a handful of counts. CDR3 nucleotides: TGCAGTGCGACCGGGGGACTAGCGGGCGCCGAGCAGTACTTC. As protein: CSATGGLAGAEQYF. The chain combines TRBV20-1 with TRBJ2-7; 12 nucleotides align to TRBD2. Germline assignment: CDR1 DFQATT and CDR2 SNEGSKA (reference sequence). Trimming cost V 6 bases and J 6 bases; bases outside gene matches: 9. CDR3 size: 14 residues.

This clonotype was seen repeatedly, ten times or more. The rearrangement links TRBV7-2 to TRBJ2-3; 11 bases agree with TRBD2. Germline V lookup: CDR1 SGHTA, CDR2 FQGNSA. The junction had 5 bases not matched to a gene; V was cut back by 3 bases and J by 6 bases. CDR3 length: 15 residues. CDR3 DNA sequence: TGTGCCAGCAGCTTGGGTAGCGGGAGGGCTGATACGCAGTATTTT. Amino acids: CASSLGSGRADTQYF.

This clonotype was observed many times. J is TRBJ2-4 and V is TRBV6-5, with TRBD2 matching over 13 bases. This CDR3 contains 18 residues. J gave up 0 bases and V 6 bases, and 8 bases lay outside the gene matches. Germline CDR1 reads MNHEY; CDR2 reads SVGAGI. This chain's CDR3 is CASSHWTSGGKAKNIQYF. The CDR3 nucleotides are TGTGCCAGCAGCCACTGGACTAGCGGGGGCAAAGCCAAAAACATTCAGTACTTC.

This clonotype was counted only a few times. The V and J genes are TRBV18 and TRBJ2-3, with 7 positions matching TRBD2. V was pared by 5 bases and J by 0 bases, with 5 bases of the junction left unmatched. This CDR3 is built from 15 residues. Germline V CDR1 and CDR2: KGHSH, LQKENI. CDR3 DNA sequence: TGTGCCAGCTCAAGAAGCGGGAAGAGCACAGATACGCAGTATTTT. This translates into CASSRSGKSTDTQYF.

This clonotype was seen many times. This rearrangement joins TRBV12-3 or TRBV12-4 to TRBJ2-7, with TRBD1 matching over 7 bases. Trimming took 4 bases from V and 1 from J; bases not matched to a gene: 1. This CDR3 spans 13 amino acids. CDR3 sequence reads: CASSWGQSYEQYF. Written as DNA, the CDR3 is TGTGCCAGCAGTTGGGGACAGTCCTACGAGCAGTACTTC.

In this sample, this clonotype turned up many times. The chain joins TRBV5-1 to TRBJ1-4; perhaps TRBD1 as D (6 bases). Germline CDR1 and CDR2: SGHRS and YFSETQ. The CDR3 runs to 17 residues. V was pared by 0 bases and J by 2 bases, with 14 bases between. The CDR3 nucleotides are TGCGCCAGCAGCTTGGTAGGGACACCGGGTACTAATGAAAAACTGTTTTTT. It codes for CASSLVGTPGTNEKLFF.

There are many counts of this clonotype. The gene calls are TRBV7-2 and TRBJ1-5, with D possibly TRBD1 on 5 matching bases. CDR3 length equals 16 residues. CDR1 and CDR2 from the germline V gene are SGHTA and FQGNSA. The ends were cut back, 1 base at V and 4 bases at J, with 14 bases in the middle. CDR3 protein: CASSLGAGYGNQPQHF. The CDR3 region has the DNA TGTGCCAGCAGCTTAGGGGCAGGGTATGGGAATCAGCCCCAGCATTTT.

In its sample, this clonotype was seen many times. The chain employs TRBV19 and TRBJ2-7; D could derive from TRBD1 or TRBD2 (5 bases each). This CDR3 has 14 amino acids. Trimming removed 5 bases from V and 2 bases from J, with 13 bases in between. In germline, CDR1 is LNHDA, CDR2 SQIVND (reference sequence). CDR3 region: CASSPGTGTYEQYF. CDR3 bases: TGTGCCAGTAGTCCCGGGACGGGGACCTACGAGCAGTACTTC. The full variable domain, with the rest looked up from reference TRBV19 and TRBJ2-7, is DGGITQSPKYLFRKEGQNVTLSCEQNLNHDAMYWYRQDPGQGLRLIYYSQIVNDFQKGDIAEGYSVSREKKESFPLTVTSAQKNPTAFYLCASSPGTGTYEQYFGPGTRLTVT.

The chain uses TRBV4-1 and TRBJ2-5; D is unresolved. The length of the CDR3 is 13 residues. Germline CDR1 reads MGHRA; CDR2 reads YSYEKL. V was shortened by 1 base and J by 9 bases, with 12 bases between the two germline ends. This chain's CDR3 is CASSQGSPWAQYF. The DNA of the CDR3 is TGCGCCAGCAGCCAAGGATCACCCTGGGCCCAGTACTTC.

This clonotype was counted at least ten times. The chain has TRBV30 and TRBJ1-5; TRBD1 is a possible D gene (6 bases). This CDR3 has 16 amino acids. The V and J ends lost 1 base and 1 base respectively, with 14 bases between them. The germline V gene has CDR1 GTSNPN and CDR2 SVGIG (reference sequence). The CDR3 spells CAWSGSQGRSNQPQHF. CDR3 coding DNA: TGTGCCTGGAGTGGGTCACAGGGAAGGAGCAATCAGCCCCAGCATTTT.

At least ten counts were recorded for this clonotype. The rearrangement links TRBV5-1 to TRBJ2-1, with 7 bases that match TRBD1. Germline CDR1 is SGHRS and CDR2 is YFSETQ. Germline trimming cut 0 bases from V and 7 bases from J; bases unmatched to any gene: 4. The CDR3 runs to 14 residues. The CDR3 bases are TGCGCCAGCAGCTTGGTAGAGGGGGCTAATGAGCAGTTCTTC. Amino acids: CASSLVEGANEQFF.

This clonotype was observed many times. The J gene is TRBJ1-2, the V gene TRBV20-1; D call uncertain. CDR3 size: 12 residues. Germline V gene data show CDR1 as DFQATT and CDR2 as SNEGSKA (reference sequence). V shed 1 base and J shed 5 bases, with 8 bases lying between them. CDR3 nucleotide sequence: TGCAGTGCTAGAGTGGCTGGGTATGGCTACACCTTC. Encoded protein: CSARVAGYGYTF.

This clonotype came up many times. V is TRBV9 and J is TRBJ1-1, with 9 bases identical to TRBD1. The CDR3 consists of 14 residues. The J segment lost 6 bases and the V segment lost 4 bases, leaving 7 bases of the junction unmatched. Germline loops: CDR1 SGDLS, CDR2 YYNGEE. The DNA of the CDR3 is TGTGCCAGCAGCTTACTACAGGGGGCGGCTGAAGCTTTCTTT. This codes for CASSLLQGAAEAFF. Complete variable domain (other parts from reference TRBV9 and TRBJ1-1): DSGVTQTPKHLITATGQRVTLRCSPRSGDLSVYWYQQSLDQGLQFLIQYYNGEERAKGNILERFSAQQFPDLHSELNLSSLELGDSALYFCASSLLQGAAEAFFGQGTRLTVV.

This clonotype was recorded many times. The chain is built from TRBV6-4 and TRBJ2-3; D is unresolved. The CDR3 has 14 amino acids. Germline CDR1 and CDR2: MRHNA and SNTAGT. V shed 2 bases and J shed 0 bases, with 6 bases lying between them. In nucleotides, the CDR3 is TGTGCCAGCAGTGACGAGGCTAGCACAGATACGCAGTATTTT. Its protein is CASSDEASTDTQYF.

In its sample, this clonotype was seen many times. The rearrangement joins TRBV10-1 to TRBJ2-1; 8 nucleotides match TRBD2. Trimming removed 6 bases from V and 7 bases from J; junction bases left unmatched: 11. CDR1 is WNHNN, CDR2 SYGVQD, per germline (reference sequence). This CDR3 spans 15 amino acids. The CDR3 coding sequence is TGCGCCAGCAGCGACAGCGGGAGTGCTAAAAATGAGCAGTTCTTC. Amino acids: CASSDSGSAKNEQFF.